What follows are 8 T cell receptor beta chains derived from one specimen sequenced in a study of beta chain features in type 1 diabetes. The investigators reverse transcribed all of the isolated RNA, so they sequenced expressed TCRB transcripts. Measured with immunoSEQ multiplex PCR; TCRdb has only the in-frame clones, and not every one. Counted here are under 800,000 clones, around a sixth occurring once; the ten biggest clones make up about 0.087%. The sequenced sample consisted of naive CD4+ T cells from blood. These receptors were taken from a man between 18 and 35 years old in good health.

The chain uses TRBV27 and TRBJ2-5; maybe TRBD2 (6 bases). CDR1 and CDR2 (germline): MNHEY, SMNVEV (reference sequence). This CDR3 has 15 residues. V was trimmed by 5 bases and J by 4 bases, leaving 17 bases between them. The CDR3 here is CASSRELQGGETQYF. The CDR3 nucleotides read TGTGCCAGCAGTCGAGAGCTCCAGGGAGGAGAGACCCAGTACTTC.

The chain has TRBV5-1 and TRBJ2-1; 8 bases align to TRBD2. The CDR3 length is 15 residues. V shed 4 bases, J shed 0 bases, and the junction held 3 bases outside the gene matches. Germline CDR1 and CDR2: SGHRS and YFSETQ. Written as DNA, the CDR3 is TGCGCCAGCAGCCCGAGCGGGGGCTCCTACAATGAGCAGTTCTTC. Protein: CASSPSGGSYNEQFF. Together with reference TRBV5-1 and TRBJ2-1, the CDR3 gives the full variable domain: KAGVTQTPRYLIKTRGQQVTLSCSPISGHRSVSWYQQTPGQGLQFLFEYFSETQRNKGNFPGRFSGRQFSNSRSEMNVSTLELGDSALYLCASSPSGGSYNEQFFGPGTRLTVL.

The chain employs TRBV28 and TRBJ1-1; 7 bases are shared with TRBD1. The CDR3 spans 12 residues. Germline values: CDR1 MDHEN, CDR2 SYDVKM. V shed 4 bases and J 11 bases; nucleotides not matched to a gene: 7. The CDR3 spells CASSSTGRDAFF. In nucleotides, the CDR3 is TGTGCCAGCAGTTCGACAGGGAGGGACGCTTTCTTT.

The gene calls are TRBV2 and TRBJ1-5, with TRBD1 as a possible D gene (6 bases). Trimming removed 7 bases from V and 2 bases from J, with 12 bases in between. From germline, CDR1 is SNHLY and CDR2 FYNNEI. The CDR3 spans 14 residues. CDR3 sequence (DNA): TGTGCCAGCACGGAACAGGGCGGCAATCAGCCCCAGCATTTT. Its translation is CASTEQGGNQPQHF.

This clone was detected a few times. V usage is TRBV5-6 and J usage is TRBJ1-1; D is unresolved. CDR3 length: 14 residues. V was cut by 3 bases and J by 1 base, with 10 bases left in between. The germline V gene encodes CDR1 SGHDT and CDR2 YYEEEE. The CDR3 here is CASSYGRRNTEAFF. CDR3 bases: TGTGCCAGCAGCTACGGGCGGAGGAACACTGAAGCTTTCTTT.

The chain links TRBV7-6 to TRBJ1-5; tentatively, D is TRBD1 (5 bases). The germline V gene encodes CDR1 SGHVS and CDR2 FNYEAQ. The CDR3 runs 18 residues. Trimming shortened V by 0 bases and J by 1 base, and 16 bases separated the two germline ends. CDR3 amino acids: CASSLARGGGESNQPQHF. The CDR3, as DNA: TGTGCCAGCAGCTTAGCGCGTGGCGGGGGGGAAAGCAATCAGCCCCAGCATTTT.

The rearrangement links TRBV2 to TRBJ2-3; 11 nucleotides match TRBD2. Germline-derived CDR1 and CDR2 are SNHLY and FYNNEI. The V and J ends lost 2 bases and 5 bases, in that order; junction bases with no gene match: 3. The CDR3 extends over 15 amino acids. The CDR3 sequence: CASSELAGGGDTQYF. The CDR3 DNA follows: TGTGCCAGCAGTGAACTAGCGGGGGGCGGAGATACGCAGTATTTT.

A few counts support this clone. The V call is TRBV6-5, the J call TRBJ2-5; a weak D match, TRBD2 (5 bases). V was clipped by 0 bases and J by 5 bases, with 10 bases between them. CDR3 length equals 14 residues. Germline loops: CDR1 MNHEY, CDR2 SVGAGI. CDR3 region: CASSYSSGVETQYF. CDR3 sequence (DNA): TGTGCCAGCAGTTACTCGAGCGGCGTGGAGACCCAGTACTTC.